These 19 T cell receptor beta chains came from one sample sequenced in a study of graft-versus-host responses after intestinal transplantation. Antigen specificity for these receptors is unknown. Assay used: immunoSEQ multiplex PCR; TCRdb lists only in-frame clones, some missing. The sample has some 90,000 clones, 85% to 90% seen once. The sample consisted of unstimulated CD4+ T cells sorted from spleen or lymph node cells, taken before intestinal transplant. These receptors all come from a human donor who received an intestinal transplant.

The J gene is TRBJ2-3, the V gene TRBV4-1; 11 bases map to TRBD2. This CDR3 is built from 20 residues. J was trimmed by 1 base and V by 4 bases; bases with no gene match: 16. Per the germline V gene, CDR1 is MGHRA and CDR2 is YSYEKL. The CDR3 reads CASSPQPTSGVTPRTDTQYF. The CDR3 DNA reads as TGCGCCAGCAGCCCCCAGCCGACTAGCGGGGTCACTCCACGCACAGATACGCAGTATTTT.

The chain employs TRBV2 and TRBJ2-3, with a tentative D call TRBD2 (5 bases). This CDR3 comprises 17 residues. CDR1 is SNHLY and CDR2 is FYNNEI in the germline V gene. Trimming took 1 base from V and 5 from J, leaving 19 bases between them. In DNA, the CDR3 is TGTGCCAGCAGTGAAGGTTTGGCATCGGGGAACGGAGATACGCAGTATTTT. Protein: CASSEGLASGNGDTQYF.

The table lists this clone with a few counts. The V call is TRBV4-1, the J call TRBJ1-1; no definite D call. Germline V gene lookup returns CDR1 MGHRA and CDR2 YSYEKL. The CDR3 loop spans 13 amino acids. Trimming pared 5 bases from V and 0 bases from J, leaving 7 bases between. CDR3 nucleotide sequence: TGCGCCAGCAGCTACGAGATGAACACTGAAGCTTTCTTT. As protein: CASSYEMNTEAFF.

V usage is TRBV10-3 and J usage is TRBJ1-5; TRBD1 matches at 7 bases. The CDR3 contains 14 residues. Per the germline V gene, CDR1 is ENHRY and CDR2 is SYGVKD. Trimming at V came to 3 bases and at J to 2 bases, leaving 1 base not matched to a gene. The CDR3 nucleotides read TGTGCCATCAGTGATGGACAGGGCAATCAGCCCCAGCATTTT. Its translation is CAISDGQGNQPQHF.

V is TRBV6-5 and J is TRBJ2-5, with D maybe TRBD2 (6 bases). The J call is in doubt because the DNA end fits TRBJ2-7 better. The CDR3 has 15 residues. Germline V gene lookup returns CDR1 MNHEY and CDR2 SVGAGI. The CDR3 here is CASSYAAGFPYEQYF. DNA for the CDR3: TGTGCCAGCAGTTACGCGGCGGGGTTCCCCTACGAGCAGTACTTC.

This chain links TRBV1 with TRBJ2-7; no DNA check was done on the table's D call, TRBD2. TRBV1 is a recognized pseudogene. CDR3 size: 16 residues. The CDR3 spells CTSSQSVAGPSYEQYF. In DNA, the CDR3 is TGCACCAGCAGCCAATCAGTAGCGGGGCCGTCCTACGAGCAGTACTTC.

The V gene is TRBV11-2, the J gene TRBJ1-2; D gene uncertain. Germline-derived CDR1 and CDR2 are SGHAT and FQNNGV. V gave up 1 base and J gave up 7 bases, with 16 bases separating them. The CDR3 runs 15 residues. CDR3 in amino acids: CASSLVRGESGGYTF. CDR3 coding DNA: TGTGCCAGCAGCTTAGTACGCGGGGAAAGTGGTGGCTACACCTTC.

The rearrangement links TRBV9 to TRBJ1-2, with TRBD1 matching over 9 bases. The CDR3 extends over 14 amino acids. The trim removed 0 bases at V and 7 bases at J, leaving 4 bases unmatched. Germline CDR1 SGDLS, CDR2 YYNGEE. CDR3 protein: CASSVVQGAGGYTF. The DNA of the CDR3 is TGTGCCAGCAGCGTAGTACAGGGGGCCGGTGGCTACACCTTC.

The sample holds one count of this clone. CDR3 residues: CSARRDSRSYEQYF. Written as DNA, the CDR3 is TGCAGCGCGCGCCGGGACAGCCGATCCTACGAGCAGTACTTC. This chain uses TRBV29-1 with TRBJ2-7; 7 bases are shared with TRBD1. The CDR3 extends over 14 amino acids. The junction had 10 bases not matched to a gene; V was cut back by 7 bases and J by 1 base. In germline, CDR1 is SQVTM, CDR2 ANQGSEA.

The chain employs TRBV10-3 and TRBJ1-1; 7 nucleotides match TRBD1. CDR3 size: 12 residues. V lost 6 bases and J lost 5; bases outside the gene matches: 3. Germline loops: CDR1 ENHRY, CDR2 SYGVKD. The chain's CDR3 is CAIRTGDTEAFF. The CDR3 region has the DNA TGTGCCATCAGAACAGGGGATACTGAAGCTTTCTTT.

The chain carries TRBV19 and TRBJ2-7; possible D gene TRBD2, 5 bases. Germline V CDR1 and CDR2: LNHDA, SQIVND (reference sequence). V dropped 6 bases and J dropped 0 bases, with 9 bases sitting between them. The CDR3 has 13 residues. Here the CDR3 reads CASRDLNSYEQYF. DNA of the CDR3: TGTGCCAGTAGGGACTTGAACTCCTACGAGCAGTACTTC.

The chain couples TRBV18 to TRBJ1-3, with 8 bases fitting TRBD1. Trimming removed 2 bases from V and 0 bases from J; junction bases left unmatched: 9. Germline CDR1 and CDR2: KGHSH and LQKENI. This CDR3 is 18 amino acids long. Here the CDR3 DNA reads TGTGCCAGCTCACCATTCGACAGGGGCGGACACTCTGGAAACACCATATATTTT. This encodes CASSPFDRGGHSGNTIYF.

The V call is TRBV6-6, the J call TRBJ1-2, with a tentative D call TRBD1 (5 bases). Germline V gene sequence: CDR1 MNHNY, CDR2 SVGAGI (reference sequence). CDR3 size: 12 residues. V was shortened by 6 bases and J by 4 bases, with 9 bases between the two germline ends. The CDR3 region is CASRADSYGYTF. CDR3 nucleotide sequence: TGTGCCAGCAGAGCCGACAGCTATGGCTACACCTTC.

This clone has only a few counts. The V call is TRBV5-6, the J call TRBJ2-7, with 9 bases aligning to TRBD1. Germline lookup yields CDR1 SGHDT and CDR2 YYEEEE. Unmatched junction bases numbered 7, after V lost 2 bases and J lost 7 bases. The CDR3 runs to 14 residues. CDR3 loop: CASSFRDRAREQYF. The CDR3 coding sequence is TGTGCCAGCAGCTTCCGGGACAGGGCTCGGGAGCAGTACTTC.

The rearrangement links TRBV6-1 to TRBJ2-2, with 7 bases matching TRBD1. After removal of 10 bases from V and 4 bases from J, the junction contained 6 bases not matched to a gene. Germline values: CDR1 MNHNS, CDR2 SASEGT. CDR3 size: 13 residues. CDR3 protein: CATRDRPTGELFF. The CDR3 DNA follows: TGTGCCACAAGGGACAGACCCACCGGGGAGCTGTTTTTT.

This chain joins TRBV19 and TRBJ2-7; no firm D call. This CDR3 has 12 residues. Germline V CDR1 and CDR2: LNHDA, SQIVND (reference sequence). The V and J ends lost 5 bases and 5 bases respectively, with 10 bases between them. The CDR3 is CASSPSGHEQYF. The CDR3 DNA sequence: TGTGCCAGTAGTCCCTCAGGTCACGAGCAGTACTTC.

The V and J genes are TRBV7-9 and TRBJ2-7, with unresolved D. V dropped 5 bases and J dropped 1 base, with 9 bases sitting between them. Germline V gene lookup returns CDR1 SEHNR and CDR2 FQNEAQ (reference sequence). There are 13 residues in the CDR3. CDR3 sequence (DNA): TGTGCCAGCAGCCCTAGAATTTCCTACGAGCAGTACTTC. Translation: CASSPRISYEQYF.

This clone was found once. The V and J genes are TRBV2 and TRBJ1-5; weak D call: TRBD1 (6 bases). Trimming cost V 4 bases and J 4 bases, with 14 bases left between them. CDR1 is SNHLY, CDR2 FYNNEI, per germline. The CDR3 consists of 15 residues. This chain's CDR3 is CASSAGGGGNQPQHF. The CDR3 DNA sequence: TGTGCCAGCAGTGCGGGGGGGGGCGGTAATCAGCCCCAGCATTTT.

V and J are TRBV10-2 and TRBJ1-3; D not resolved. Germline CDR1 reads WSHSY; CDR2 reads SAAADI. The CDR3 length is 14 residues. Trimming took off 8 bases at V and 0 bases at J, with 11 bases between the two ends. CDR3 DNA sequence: TGCGCCAGCGCCGATCGGGGCTCTGGAAACACCATATATTTT. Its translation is CASADRGSGNTIYF.